This entry lists 23 T cell receptor beta chains sequenced from one sample in a study of T and B cells in COVID-19 patients. TRB rearrangements were amplified by multiplex PCR with BIOMED2 TRB-A/B primers. TCRdb re-called the multiplex PCR reads through MiXCR, storing one row per CDR3 protein. The sample shows fewer than 15,000 distinct CDR3 sequences, over 25% of them seen only once. Each TRB amplification used about 220-500 ng of genomic DNA from blood. What was sequenced was blood. These TCRs come from a human donor who had recovered from COVID-19.

The rearrangement links TRBV7-2 to TRBJ2-3, with 7 bases identical to TRBD2. This CDR3 region has 17 residues. V lost 3 bases, J lost 2 bases, and 11 bases stayed unmatched. Germline values: CDR1 SGHTA, CDR2 FQGNSA. DNA for the CDR3: TGTGCCAGCAGCTTTCGGTCGGCTAGCGGCTTCACAGATACGCAGTATTTT. This gives the protein CASSFRSASGFTDTQYF.

The chain employs TRBV11-2 and TRBJ2-2; perhaps TRBD2 as D (5 bases). CDR1 is SGHAT, CDR2 FQNNGV, per germline. This CDR3 contains 14 residues. The V end lost 5 bases, the J end lost 4 bases, and 11 bases lay between the germline ends. CDR3 nucleotide sequence: TGTGCCAGCAGCCGGGGTCGGAGCACCGGGGAGCTGTTTTTT. Protein product: CASSRGRSTGELFF.

This clonotype has just a few counts. This chain uses TRBV6-1 with TRBJ1-1, with D hard to call. CDR3 length: 13 residues. V was clipped by 2 bases and J by 5 bases, with 9 bases between them. In germline, CDR1 is MNHNS, CDR2 SASEGT. The CDR3 loop is CASSERERTEAFF. CDR3 nucleotide sequence: TGTGCCAGCAGTGAAAGGGAGAGGACTGAAGCTTTCTTT.

This clonotype showed up many times. The gene calls are TRBV18 and TRBJ2-7; 9 nucleotides line up with TRBD1. The CDR3 consists of 13 residues. V gave up 4 bases and J gave up 3 bases; unmatched junction bases: 1. CDR1 KGHSH and CDR2 LQKENI come from the germline V gene. CDR3 bases: TGTGCCAGCTCACGGGGACAGGGCTACGAGCAGTACTTC. The encoded protein is CASSRGQGYEQYF. Together with reference TRBV18 and TRBJ2-7, the CDR3 gives the full variable domain: NAGVMQNPRHLVRRRGQEARLRCSPMKGHSHVYWYRQLPEEGLKFMVYLQKENIIDESGMPKERFSAEFPKEGPSILRIQQVVRGDSAAYFCASSRGQGYEQYFGPGTRLTVT.

V is TRBV5-5 and J is TRBJ2-5; TRBD2 aligns across 9 bases. Trimming took 0 bases from V and 1 from J; bases not matched to a gene: 1. The CDR3 spans 15 residues. Germline V gives CDR1 SGHKS, CDR2 YYEKEE (reference sequence). CDR3 coding DNA: TGTGCCAGCAGCTTGGGGACTAGCGTCCAAGAGACCCAGTACTTC. Its protein is CASSLGTSVQETQYF.

This clonotype occurred a few times. V and J are TRBV6-1 and TRBJ1-1, with D unresolved. The ends were cut back, 5 bases at V and 6 bases at J, with 13 bases in the middle. This CDR3 region has 13 residues. Looked up from germline, CDR1 is MNHNS and CDR2 is SASEGT. Here the CDR3 reads CASSPRPSAEAFF. In nucleotides, the CDR3 is TGTGCCAGCAGTCCAAGGCCTAGCGCTGAAGCTTTCTTT.

The genes are TRBV5-1 and TRBJ2-7, with 14 bases identical to TRBD2. Losses at the gene ends were 4 bases for V and 0 bases for J; bases not matched to a gene: 6. There are 17 residues in the CDR3. CDR1 and CDR2 (germline): SGHRS, YFSETQ. The CDR3 nucleotides are TGCGCCAGCAGCGGAGGACTAGCGGGAGGCCGCTCCTACGAGCAGTACTTC. Its protein product is CASSGGLAGGRSYEQYF. The full variable domain, completed using reference TRBV5-1 and TRBJ2-7, is KAGVTQTPRYLIKTRGQQVTLSCSPISGHRSVSWYQQTPGQGLQFLFEYFSETQRNKGNFPGRFSGRQFSNSRSEMNVSTLELGDSALYLCASSGGLAGGRSYEQYFGPGTRLTVT.

This clonotype has a count of ten or more. This chain uses TRBV27 with TRBJ1-2; 7 bases align to TRBD1. The J segment lost 4 bases and the V segment lost 6 bases, leaving 11 bases of the junction unmatched. The germline gives CDR1 MNHEY, CDR2 SMNVEV (reference sequence). The CDR3 is 15 residues long. This CDR3 is CASRGQPEPSYGYTF. The CDR3 bases are TGTGCCAGCAGGGGACAGCCGGAGCCTAGCTATGGCTACACCTTC.

This clonotype was detected many times. The J gene is TRBJ2-1, the V gene TRBV18; 9 nucleotides align to TRBD2. CDR3 length: 15 residues. Per the germline V gene, CDR1 is KGHSH and CDR2 is LQKENI. V was clipped by 0 bases and J by 6 bases; unmatched bases: 3. In nucleotides, the CDR3 is TGTGCCAGCTCACCACCGGGACTAGCCGTCAATGAGCAGTTCTTC. This translates into CASSPPGLAVNEQFF.

In its sample, this clonotype ranks as medium-sized. V usage is TRBV6-5 and J usage is TRBJ1-4; TRBD1 matches at 10 bases. The CDR3 runs to 19 residues. V lost 6 bases to trimming and J lost 0 bases; unmatched junction nucleotides: 13. CDR1 and CDR2 from the germline V gene are MNHEY and SVGAGI. The CDR3 here is CASRRRPGQGSPTNEKLFF. The CDR3, as DNA: TGTGCCAGCAGACGTCGACCGGGACAGGGGTCACCAACTAATGAAAAACTGTTTTTT.

This clonotype appeared a few times. The chain couples TRBV7-2 to TRBJ1-4; D not resolved. Trimming shortened V by 1 base and J by 0 bases, and 6 bases separated the two germline ends. CDR1 SGHTA and CDR2 FQGNSA come from the germline V gene. The CDR3 totals 15 residues. CDR3 bases: TGTGCCAGCAGCTTAGGGCTCTCAACTAATGAAAAACTGTTTTTT. It encodes CASSLGLSTNEKLFF.

This clonotype was found once. The chain uses TRBV20-1 and TRBJ2-7; TRBD2 matches at 8 bases. Germline CDR1 reads DFQATT; CDR2 reads SNEGSKA (reference sequence). This CDR3 contains 15 residues. V shed 0 bases and J 3 bases; nucleotides not matched to a gene: 7. CDR3 in DNA: TGCAGTGCTAGAGATTTAGCGGGAAATGACTACGAGCAGTACTTC. It specifies CSARDLAGNDYEQYF.

The rearrangement links TRBV7-6 to TRBJ2-5; D might be TRBD1 (5 bases). From germline, CDR1 is SGHVS and CDR2 FNYEAQ. This CDR3 comprises 13 residues. CDR3 in DNA: TGTACCACCCAAGGGGCAGTTCAAGAGACCCAGTACTTC. It codes for CTTQGAVQETQYF.

By its share, this clonotype is medium-sized. The genes are TRBV19 and TRBJ2-1; either TRBD1 or TRBD2 may fit D (5 bases each). The V gene's germline CDR1 is LNHDA and CDR2 SQIVND (reference sequence). Trimming took 5 bases from V and 9 from J, leaving 14 bases between them. This CDR3 is built from 13 residues. This CDR3 reads CASSLGTTLEQFF. The CDR3 DNA is TGTGCCAGTAGTCTCGGGACGACCCTTGAGCAGTTCTTC.

This clonotype was recorded at least ten times. The chain has TRBV18 and TRBJ2-1; 7 positions match TRBD2. V lost 3 bases to trimming and J lost 0 bases; unmatched junction nucleotides: 2. The CDR3 length is 15 residues. Germline values: CDR1 KGHSH, CDR2 LQKENI. CDR3 coding DNA: TGTGCCAGCTCACCCGGGGGGATCTCCTACAATGAGCAGTTCTTC. Protein: CASSPGGISYNEQFF.

Worth noting for this clonotype: The junction departs from germline at one end; a sequencing error may be responsible. The rearrangement joins TRBV5-4 to TRBJ2-1; D might be TRBD1 or TRBD2, each matching 6 bases. The CDR3 length is 15 residues. CDR1 SGHNT and CDR2 YYREEE come from the germline V gene (reference sequence). CDR3 loop: CVSSLGGTGSNEQFF. CDR3 in DNA: TGCGTCAGCAGCTTGGGGGGCACAGGGTCCAATGAGCAGTTCTTC.

The chain joins TRBV20-1 to TRBJ2-1; no firm D call. Trimming took off 6 bases at V and 7 bases at J, with 22 bases between the two ends. Looked up from germline, CDR1 is DFQATT and CDR2 is SNEGSKA (reference sequence). CDR3 size: 15 residues. The CDR3 sequence is CSALTSVPARNEQFF. CDR3 DNA: TGCAGTGCACTCACATCCGTCCCCGCGAGGAATGAGCAGTTCTTC.

This clonotype was counted at least ten times. As DNA, the CDR3 is TGTGCCAGCTCACGGACTAGCGGGGCCGTGTGGGAGACCCAGTACTTC. It translates to CASSRTSGAVWETQYF. J is TRBJ2-5 and V is TRBV18; 12 bases fit TRBD2. This CDR3 has 16 amino acids. The junction had 8 bases not matched to a gene; V was cut back by 4 bases and J by 5 bases. Germline CDR1 reads KGHSH; CDR2 reads LQKENI. Full variable domain (remainder filled in from reference TRBV18 and TRBJ2-5): NAGVMQNPRHLVRRRGQEARLRCSPMKGHSHVYWYRQLPEEGLKFMVYLQKENIIDESGMPKERFSAEFPKEGPSILRIQQVVRGDSAAYFCASSRTSGAVWETQYFGPGTRLLVL.

This clonotype is medium-sized. The V and J genes are TRBV19 and TRBJ1-2; the D gene is possibly TRBD1 (6 bases). The germline V gene encodes CDR1 LNHDA and CDR2 SQIVND (reference sequence). Trimming pared 2 bases from V and 4 bases from J, leaving 14 bases between. This CDR3 contains 15 residues. The CDR3 loop is CASSITGRVSYGYTF. The CDR3 nucleotides read TGTGCCAGTAGTATAACAGGGAGGGTAAGCTATGGCTACACCTTC.

This rearrangement joins TRBV12-3 or TRBV12-4 to TRBJ1-5, with 9 bases matching TRBD1. Unmatched junction bases numbered 4, after V lost 5 bases and J lost 2 bases. CDR3 size: 15 residues. The CDR3 spells CASSRDRAGNQPQHF. In DNA, the CDR3 is TGTGCCAGCAGTCGGGACAGGGCTGGCAATCAGCCCCAGCATTTT.

This clonotype appeared a few times. The chain joins TRBV4-1 to TRBJ1-1, with D tentatively TRBD1 (5 bases). The CDR3 runs 13 residues. CDR1 MGHRA and CDR2 YSYEKL come from the germline V gene. V lost 0 bases, J lost 7 bases, and 9 bases lay in between. CDR3 amino acids: CASSQDRGFEAFF. The CDR3 DNA follows: TGCGCCAGCAGCCAAGATAGGGGCTTTGAAGCTTTCTTT.

This clonotype was counted ten times or more. This rearrangement joins TRBV19 to TRBJ1-5; D call uncertain. Trimming left V 6 bases short and J 7 bases short, with 13 bases between. CDR1 and CDR2 (germline): LNHDA, SQIVND (reference sequence). CDR3 size: 13 residues. CDR3 amino acids: CASRSEGSQPQHF. The CDR3 DNA reads TGTGCCAGTAGGAGTGAAGGTTCCCAGCCCCAGCATTTT.

The chain couples TRBV4-2 to TRBJ2-5; D may be TRBD2 (7 bases). Trimming took 0 bases from V and 2 from J, leaving 10 bases between them. CDR3 size: 15 residues. Per germline, CDR1 LGHNA and CDR2 YNFKEQ. As DNA, the CDR3 is TGTGCCAGCAGCCAAGATAGGGGGGGGCAAGAGACCCAGTACTTC. Protein sequence: CASSQDRGGQETQYF.